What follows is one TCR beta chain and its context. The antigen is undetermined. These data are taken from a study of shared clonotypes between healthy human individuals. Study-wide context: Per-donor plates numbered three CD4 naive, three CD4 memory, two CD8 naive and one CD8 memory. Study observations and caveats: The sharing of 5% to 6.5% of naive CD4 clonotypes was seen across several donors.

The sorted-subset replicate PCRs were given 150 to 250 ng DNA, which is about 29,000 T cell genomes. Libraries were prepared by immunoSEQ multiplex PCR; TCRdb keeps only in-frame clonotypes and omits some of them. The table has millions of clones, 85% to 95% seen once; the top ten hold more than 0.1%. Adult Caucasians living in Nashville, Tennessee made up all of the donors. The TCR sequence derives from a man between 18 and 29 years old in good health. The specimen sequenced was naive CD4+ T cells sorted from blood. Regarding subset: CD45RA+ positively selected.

CDR3 coding DNA: TGTGCCGTTCACCGGGACAATACCTACGAGCAGTACTTC. Protein sequence: CAVHRDNTYEQYF. The chain recombines TRBV6-1 with TRBJ2-7; D perhaps matches TRBD1 (6 bases). This CDR3 is 13 amino acids long. The germline CDR1 and CDR2 sequences are MNHNS and SASEGT. V shed 11 bases and J shed 2 bases, with 16 bases lying between them.